A selection of T cell receptor beta chains follows, all from one sample in a study of beta chain features in type 1 diabetes. Using immunoSEQ multiplex PCR, the repertoire was profiled, and TCRdb retains in-frame clones only, with some absent. The data contain roughly 400,000 clones, approximately 16% of them singletons. Source material: naive CD4+ T cells from blood. These TCRs come from a woman younger than 35 in good health. Both conserved end residues are part of each CDR3. A D gene is named only where the DNA matches it firmly. Clone sizes are given selectively: once, few, many, or a class where the clone is expanded.

>TRBJ1-2|-|TRBV7-8|-
TGTGCCAGCAGCTTAGGTGGCAGGGGCTATGGCTACACCTTC
CASSLGGRGYGYTF
>TRBJ1-1|-|TRBV29-1|-
TGCAGCGTTTCCGTCCTGAACACTGAAGCTTTCTTT
CSVSVLNTEAFF
>TRBJ1-5|-|TRBV28|few
TGTGCCAGCAGTTTTGGTCGAGGCAATCAGCCCCAGCATTTT
CASSFGRGNQPQHF
>TRBJ2-1|-|TRBV21-1|few
TGTGCCAGCAGCAGTCCGGGACTAGCGGGAGTATATGAGCAGTTCTTC
CASSSPGLAGVYEQFF
>TRBJ1-2|-|TRBV29-1|few
TGCAGCACCGAGGGGGATAGAAATGGCTACACCTTC
CSTEGDRNGYTF
>TRBJ2-5|TRBD2|TRBV10-3|-
TGTGCCATCAGTGAGGCGGGGGGAGAGACCCAGTACTTC
CAISEAGGETQYF
>TRBJ2-3|-|TRBV7-9|-
TGTGCCAGCAGCTCCTCCACGGTGGGAGGAAGTACAGATACGCAGTATTTT
CASSSSTVGGSTDTQYF
>TRBJ1-4|-|TRBV29-1|-
TGCAGCGTCTCCGGCCAGGGCCATGAAAAACTGTTTTTT
CSVSGQGHEKLFF
>TRBJ1-5|-|TRBV13|-
TGTGCCAGCAGCTTGAAACAGGGCAATCAGCCCCAGCATTTT
CASSLKQGNQPQHF
>TRBJ1-4|-|TRBV5-1|few
TGCGCCAGCAGCGTTATCACAGGGAGTGTTGAAAAACTGTTTTTT
CASSVITGSVEKLFF